Listed below are T cell receptor beta chains from one sample, sequenced in a study of shared clonotypes between healthy human individuals. Assay used: immunoSEQ multiplex PCR; TCRdb lists only in-frame clones, some missing. The sample yields about 2.4 million clones, more than 85% seen once. The sample was naive CD4+ T cells from PBMCs. The receptors shown here come from a man aged 18 to 29 in good health. Some clones in this sample may be carry-over from other donors' samples. CDR3s include the opening cysteine and the closing phenylalanine or tryptophan. Fields, in order: D gene, V gene, clone size, J gene, CDR3 protein, CDR3 DNA. The D gene is left open where the match is weak. Not all rows give a size; the values are once, few, many and, for expanded clones, a class.

-	TRBV10-3	-	TRBJ2-7	CAISVAGEGYEQYF	TGTGCCATCAGTGTGGCAGGGGAGGGCTACGAGCAGTACTTC
-	TRBV7-7	-	TRBJ2-2	CASSSTPNTGELFF	TGTGCCAGCAGCTCCACACCAAACACCGGGGAGCTGTTTTTT
TRBD1	TRBV5-1	-	TRBJ1-2	CASSQGQARDGYTF	TGCGCCAGCAGCCAGGGACAGGCTCGCGATGGCTACACCTTC
-	TRBV5-1	-	TRBJ2-2	CASSQLQGSTGELFF	TGCGCCAGCAGCCAACTACAGGGTTCTACCGGGGAGCTGTTTTTT
TRBD2	TRBV7-8	-	TRBJ2-2	CASSLAGVNTGELFF	TGTGCCAGCAGTCTAGCGGGAGTCAACACCGGGGAGCTGTTTTTT
-	TRBV28	once	TRBJ2-1	CASSPSAPNEQFF	TGTGCCAGCAGCCCATCGGCCCCCAATGAGCAGTTCTTC
-	TRBV5-1	-	TRBJ2-7	CASSLDARFNEQYF	TGCGCCAGCAGCTTGGATGCCAGGTTCAACGAGCAGTACTTC
TRBD1	TRBV28	-	TRBJ1-3	CASRAGGTASGNTIYF	TGTGCCAGCAGGGCGGGAGGGACAGCCTCTGGAAACACCATATATTTT
TRBD2	TRBV18	-	TRBJ2-3	CASSPITSRTSGSGRDTQYF	TGTGCCAGCTCACCGATAACGAGCCGGACTAGCGGGAGTGGAAGGGATACGCAGTATTTT
-	TRBV11-2	once	TRBJ2-7	CASSLPRPPEEQYF	TGTGCCAGCAGCTTACCGCGGCCCCCCGAGGAGCAGTACTTC
TRBD1	TRBV28	-	TRBJ1-2	CASSFSRQGDGYTF	TGTGCCAGCAGTTTCAGTAGACAGGGGGACGGCTACACCTTC
-	TRBV19	-	TRBJ1-1	CASSVRTENTEAFF	TGTGCCAGTAGTGTTCGGACTGAGAACACTGAAGCTTTCTTT
TRBD2	TRBV5-1	-	TRBJ2-3	CASSSGLAGLSTDTQYF	TGCGCCAGCAGCTCAGGACTAGCGGGCCTAAGCACAGATACGCAGTATTTT
-	TRBV7-2	-	TRBJ2-2	CASSLTRQIPGELFF	TGTGCCAGCAGCCTCACCCGACAGATTCCCGGGGAGCTGTTTTTT
-	TRBV10-3	-	TRBJ2-1	CAISDRVPGGPMGHEQFF	TGTGCCATCTCCGACAGGGTTCCGGGGGGGCCCATGGGACATGAGCAGTTCTTC
-	TRBV23-1	-	TRBJ2-4	CASSHLPGTEKNIQYF	TGCGCCAGCAGTCATCTGCCCGGGACGGAGAAAAACATTCAGTACTTC
-	TRBV27	-	TRBJ1-2	CASRGTGNKFDGYTF	TGTGCCAGCAGGGGAACAGGGAATAAGTTTGATGGCTACACCTTC
-	TRBV5-4	-	TRBJ2-5	CASRVRGSETQYF	TGTGCCAGCAGGGTGAGGGGATCCGAGACCCAGTACTTC
TRBD1	TRBV6-1	-	TRBJ1-1	CASKGDRGLRTEAFF	TGTGCCAGCAAAGGGGACAGGGGGCTGCGGACTGAAGCTTTCTTT
-	TRBV29-1	-	TRBJ1-1	CSVASGTNTEAFF	TGCAGCGTTGCCTCAGGTACTAACACTGAAGCTTTCTTT
-	TRBV6-5	few	TRBJ1-5	CASRTDRNQPQHF	TGTGCCAGCAGAACTGACAGAAATCAGCCCCAGCATTTT
TRBD1	TRBV27	-	TRBJ2-3	CASSIRQGSTDTQYF	TGTGCCAGCAGTATCAGACAGGGGAGCACAGATACGCAGTATTTT
TRBD2	TRBV28	-	TRBJ2-7	CASSTRLAGAYEQYF	TGTGCCAGCAGTACCCGACTAGCGGGAGCCTACGAGCAGTACTTC
TRBD1	TRBV28	-	TRBJ2-3	CASSPPGQGTDTQYF	TGTGCCAGCAGCCCACCGGGACAGGGAACAGATACGCAGTATTTT
TRBD1	TRBV27	-	TRBJ2-3	CASSHTGGRIDTQYF	TGTGCCAGCAGTCACACAGGGGGAAGAATAGATACGCAGTATTTT
TRBD1	TRBV11-2	-	TRBJ1-3	CASSLGQALSGNTIYF	TGTGCCAGCAGCTTGGGACAGGCGCTCTCTGGAAACACCATATATTTT
-	TRBV30	-	TRBJ2-1	CAWIINGAWGTGQFF	TGTGCCTGGATAATTAATGGTGCGTGGGGCACCGGGCAGTTCTTC
-	TRBV19	-	TRBJ1-5	CASSPGAGRGQPQHF	TGTGCCAGTAGTCCAGGGGCGGGAAGGGGCCAGCCCCAGCATTTT
-	TRBV5-1	-	TRBJ2-5	CASSTGPVEETQYF	TGCGCCAGCAGCACCGGTCCAGTCGAAGAGACCCAGTACTTC
TRBD1	TRBV27	-	TRBJ2-7	CASSTWDSPYEQYF	TGTGCCAGCAGTACGTGGGACAGCCCCTACGAGCAGTACTTC
-	TRBV18	-	TRBJ1-4	CASSPRRGEKLFF	TGTGCCAGCTCACCTCGGAGGGGTGAAAAACTGTTTTTT
-	TRBV29-1	once	TRBJ1-1	CSVGDPRNTEAFF	TGCAGCGTTGGTGACCCCCGGAACACTGAAGCTTTCTTT
TRBD1	TRBV6-5	-	TRBJ2-7	CASSLRTGIMYEQYF	TGTGCCAGCAGTTTACGGACAGGTATAATGTACGAGCAGTACTTC
TRBD1	TRBV19	once	TRBJ1-5	CASRDRASNQPQHF	TGTGCCAGTCGCGACAGGGCGAGCAATCAGCCCCAGCATTTT
-	TRBV4-3	-	TRBJ2-6	CASSQRDSGTSGANVLTF	TGCGCCAGCAGCCAAAGGGACTCCGGAACCTCTGGGGCCAACGTCCTGACTTTC
-	TRBV6-5	-	TRBJ1-2	CASTSQVENYGYTF	TGTGCCAGCACCTCACAGGTGGAAAACTATGGCTACACCTTC
-	TRBV4-1	-	TRBJ1-4	CASSRIVFREKLFF	TGCGCCAGCAGCCGGATCGTCTTTCGTGAAAAACTGTTTTTT
-	TRBV5-1	-	TRBJ2-7	CASSLVVRGAGHEQYF	TGCGCCAGCAGCTTGGTGGTCAGGGGAGCTGGACACGAGCAGTACTTC
-	TRBV7-3	once	TRBJ2-7	CASSDREAGEQYF	TGTGCCAGCAGCGACAGGGAGGCAGGCGAGCAGTACTTC
-	TRBV9	once	TRBJ2-1	CASSRSTSYNEQFF	TGTGCCAGCAGCCGGAGTACGAGTTACAATGAGCAGTTCTTC